A single sample is the source of the 5 T cell receptor beta chains below, sequenced in a study of shared clonotypes between healthy human individuals. Repertoires were generated with immunoSEQ multiplex PCR, while TCRdb's copy carries only in-frame clones and drops some. The sample carries 1 million to 1.2 million clones, approximately 75% recorded once. The source material was memory CD4+ T cells from PBMCs. Subset meaning: CD45RA-negative fraction. These receptors were taken from a man between 18 and 35 years old in good health. Some clones in this sample may be carry-over from other donors' samples.

The V call is TRBV6-6, the J call TRBJ2-7, with 7 nucleotides matching TRBD2. With V trimmed by 3 bases and J by 3 bases, 8 bases remained unmatched. Germline assignment: CDR1 MNHNY and CDR2 SVGAGI (reference sequence). The CDR3 has 15 residues. Written as DNA, the CDR3 is TGTGCCAGCAGTTATACGTCTAGCGGATACTACGAGCAGTACTTC. This codes for CASSYTSSGYYEQYF.

The chain joins TRBV28 to TRBJ1-3, with TRBD1 matching over 7 bases. The junction had 4 bases not matched to a gene; V was cut back by 2 bases and J by 0 bases. Germline V gene data show CDR1 as MDHEN and CDR2 as SYDVKM. The CDR3 runs 16 residues. In nucleotides, the CDR3 is TGTGCCAGCAGTTTAGGGACAGCAAACTCTGGAAACACCATATATTTT. It codes for CASSLGTANSGNTIYF. Supplemented by reference TRBV28 and TRBJ1-3, the full variable domain reads DVKVTQSSRYLVKRTGEKVFLECVQDMDHENMFWYRQDPGLGLRLIYFSYDVKMKEKGDIPEGYSVSREKKERFSLILESASTNQTSMYLCASSLGTANSGNTIYFGEGSWLTVV.

The chain combines TRBV29-1 with TRBJ2-5; D remains unclear. Trimming pared 6 bases from V and 2 bases from J, leaving 10 bases between. CDR3 size: 12 residues. Germline V lookup: CDR1 SQVTM, CDR2 ANQGSEA. This CDR3 reads CSVGRRQETQYF. DNA for the CDR3: TGCAGCGTCGGACGGAGACAAGAGACCCAGTACTTC.

The V and J genes are TRBV15 and TRBJ2-2; D assignment may be TRBD1 or TRBD2 (5 bases each). The V and J ends lost 0 bases and 5 bases respectively, with 7 bases between them. The CDR3 is 14 amino acids. Germline V lookup: CDR1 LNHNV, CDR2 YYDKDF (reference sequence). CDR3 nucleotide sequence: TGTGCCACCAGCAGAGAGAGGGGTACCGGGGAGCTGTTTTTT. Protein product: CATSRERGTGELFF.

V gene TRBV25-1 combines with J gene TRBJ2-7, with a possible D match to TRBD1 (6 bases). Germline V gene sequence: CDR1 MGHDK, CDR2 SYGVNS. CDR3 length: 14 residues. V shed 4 bases and J shed 2 bases, with 12 bases lying between them. In DNA form, the CDR3 reads TGTGCCAGCAGTGGGGTGACAGGCCCCTACGAGCAGTACTTC. This codes for CASSGVTGPYEQYF.